This T cell receptor beta chain was profiled in a study of T cell changes during pregnancy in multiple sclerosis. The CDR3 totals 15 residues. Germline CDR1 is KGHSH and CDR2 is LQKENI. V lost 6 bases and J lost 5; bases outside the gene matches: 12. The protocol was immunoSEQ multiplex PCR, while the TCRdb copy is restricted to in-frame clones and leaves out a portion. The sample carries approximately 90,000 clones, about 89% recorded once. The specimen was peripheral blood, collected in the first trimester of pregnancy. The chain uses TRBV18 and TRBJ2-5; 7 positions agree with TRBD2. The source is a female donor with multiple sclerosis, enrolled in a pregnancy study. The CDR3 here is CASSPNFQGGETQYF. The CDR3 DNA reads as TGTGCCAGCTCCCCCAACTTCCAGGGAGGGGAGACCCAGTACTTC.